This passage covers 27 T cell receptor beta chains from one sample sequenced in a study of control samples from healthy donors and cancer patients. The method was immunoSEQ multiplex PCR; TCRdb's version includes in-frame clones alone and lacks a portion of them. Across about 190,000 clones, the top ten clones capture roughly 2% of the sample. Sequences were obtained from blood. The receptors come from a woman in her 30s in good health.

The chain uses TRBV7-2 and TRBJ1-6, with D maybe TRBD1 (5 bases). Germline loops: CDR1 SGHTA, CDR2 FQGNSA. Trimming took 5 bases from V and 8 from J, leaving 13 bases between them. The CDR3 extends over 14 amino acids. The CDR3 sequence is CASSPDGGYSPLHF. The CDR3 bases are TGTGCCAGCAGCCCCGACGGGGGGTATTCACCCCTCCACTTT.

The chain uses TRBV20-1 and TRBJ1-1; no reliable D call. Per the germline V gene, CDR1 is DFQATT and CDR2 is SNEGSKA (reference sequence). The CDR3 loop spans 10 amino acids. This CDR3 reads CRGAGRQAFF. The CDR3 DNA is TGCAGAGGCGCGGGTCGTCAAGCTTTCTTT.

J is TRBJ2-3 and V is TRBV2; D is unresolved. Per the germline V gene, CDR1 is SNHLY and CDR2 is FYNNEI. V gave up 8 bases and J gave up 4 bases, with 10 bases separating them. The CDR3 is 12 amino acids. In DNA form, the CDR3 reads TGTGCCAGCCAAAGACAAGCAGATACGCAGTATTTT. Translated: CASQRQADTQYF. The complete variable domain, with remaining parts taken from reference TRBV2 and TRBJ2-3, reads EPEVTQTPSHQVTQMGQEVILRCVPISNHLYFYWYRQILGQKVEFLVSFYNNEISEKSEIFDDQFSVERPDGSNFTLKIRSTKLEDSAMYFCASQRQADTQYFGPGTRLTVL.

The rearrangement links TRBV24-1 to TRBJ1-1; TRBD1 matches 7 bases. The CDR3 sequence is 13 residues long. V lost 7 bases and J lost 7; bases outside the gene matches: 8. Germline CDR1 and CDR2: KGHDR and SFDVKD. The CDR3 sequence: CATRTQGGIEAFF. For the CDR3, the DNA is TGTGCCACCAGAACTCAGGGGGGGATTGAAGCTTTCTTT.

The chain recombines TRBV6-6 with TRBJ2-7; TRBD1 might be the D (6 bases). Trimming shortened V by 7 bases and J by 9 bases, and 19 bases separated the two germline ends. From germline, CDR1 is MNHNY and CDR2 SVGAGI (reference sequence). The CDR3 has 13 residues. The chain's CDR3 is CASNELARGGQYF. The CDR3 coding sequence is TGTGCCAGCAATGAGCTAGCCCGAGGGGGGCAGTACTTC.

The rearrangement uses TRBV4-1 and TRBJ2-7, with D maybe TRBD2 (6 bases). Germline V gene sequence: CDR1 MGHRA, CDR2 YSYEKL. CDR3 length equals 15 residues. Trimming shortened V by 3 bases and J by 1 base, and 13 bases separated the two germline ends. The CDR3 here is CASSQQTGGSYEQYF. The CDR3 DNA reads TGCGCCAGCAGCCAGCAGACCGGGGGATCCTACGAGCAGTACTTC.

The chain couples TRBV10-3 to TRBJ2-1; 10 nucleotides line up with TRBD2. The CDR3 runs 15 residues. V was clipped by 6 bases and J by 9 bases; unmatched bases: 11. From germline, CDR1 is ENHRY and CDR2 SYGVKD. DNA of the CDR3: TGTGCCATCAGAGTAATACTAGCGGGGACGGGTGAGCAGTTCTTC. Its translation: CAIRVILAGTGEQFF.

V usage is TRBV7-6 and J usage is TRBJ1-2; TRBD1 might be the D (5 bases). Germline assignment: CDR1 SGHVS and CDR2 FNYEAQ. V lost 3 bases and J 8 bases, leaving 19 bases between the germline ends. The CDR3 is 15 amino acids. Here the CDR3 DNA reads TGTGCCAGCAGCTTCGGTCTGCGGTCCAGGGACGGCTACACCTTC. It yields the protein CASSFGLRSRDGYTF.

The V gene is TRBV5-1, the J gene TRBJ2-7; 7 nucleotides match TRBD1. V was pared by 7 bases and J by 0 bases, with 10 bases of the junction left unmatched. This CDR3 spans 15 amino acids. Germline assignment: CDR1 SGHRS and CDR2 YFSETQ. This CDR3 is CASQMGQLSSYEQYF. As DNA, the CDR3 is TGCGCCAGCCAAATGGGACAGTTGAGCTCCTACGAGCAGTACTTC. Looking up the rest from reference TRBV5-1 and TRBJ2-7 gives the full variable domain: KAGVTQTPRYLIKTRGQQVTLSCSPISGHRSVSWYQQTPGQGLQFLFEYFSETQRNKGNFPGRFSGRQFSNSRSEMNVSTLELGDSALYLCASQMGQLSSYEQYFGPGTRLTVT.

The V and J genes are TRBV24-1 and TRBJ2-5, with 7 bases that match TRBD1. Germline-derived CDR1 and CDR2 are KGHDR and SFDVKD. This CDR3 has 13 residues. The ends lost 3 bases at V and 3 bases at J; junction bases unmatched: 0. CDR3 bases: TGTGCCACCAGTGATGGGACAGAAGAGACCCAGTACTTC. This sequence encodes CATSDGTEETQYF.

This chain connects TRBV5-1 to TRBJ2-5; 8 bases line up with TRBD2. In germline, CDR1 is SGHRS, CDR2 YFSETQ. The CDR3 has 15 amino acids. Unmatched junction bases numbered 4, after V lost 0 bases and J lost 3 bases. In nucleotides, the CDR3 is TGCGCCAGCAGCTTGGGGGTAGCGGGAAAAGAGACCCAGTACTTC. It yields the protein CASSLGVAGKETQYF.

This chain connects TRBV10-3 to TRBJ1-1, with 9 nucleotides matching TRBD1. V lost 2 bases and J lost 5; bases outside the gene matches: 6. The CDR3 covers 15 residues. Germline V lookup: CDR1 ENHRY, CDR2 SYGVKD. For the CDR3, the DNA is TGTGCCATCAGTGAGCCGGGACAGGGAGAGACTGAAGCTTTCTTT. Residues: CAISEPGQGETEAFF.

This chain links TRBV19 with TRBJ1-5, with TRBD1 matching over 10 bases. After removal of 6 bases from V and 2 bases from J, the junction contained 4 bases not matched to a gene. The CDR3 loop spans 15 amino acids. The germline V gene has CDR1 LNHDA and CDR2 SQIVND (reference sequence). The CDR3 DNA reads TGTGCCAGTAGATACGGGACAGGGGGCAATCAGCCCCAGCATTTT. It specifies CASRYGTGGNQPQHF.

V gene TRBV15 combines with J gene TRBJ2-7; perhaps TRBD1 as D (6 bases). The CDR3 runs to 15 residues. Germline CDR1 reads LNHNV; CDR2 reads YYDKDF (reference sequence). The V and J ends lost 4 bases and 3 bases respectively, with 16 bases between them. CDR3 in DNA: TGTGCCACCAGCAAATCCGGGACATCCCTCTACGAGCAGTACTTC. This sequence encodes CATSKSGTSLYEQYF.

The chain recombines TRBV7-9 with TRBJ2-1, with D unresolved. Germline CDR1 reads SEHNR; CDR2 reads FQNEAQ (reference sequence). V lost 0 bases and J lost 5, with 14 bases in between. The CDR3 has 16 amino acids. Here the CDR3 reads CASSLAVQVVHNEQFF. The CDR3 region has the DNA TGTGCCAGCAGCTTAGCAGTCCAGGTTGTTCACAATGAGCAGTTCTTC.

The chain recombines TRBV5-6 with TRBJ2-7; the D gene is possibly TRBD2 (6 bases). Trimming pared 0 bases from V and 2 bases from J, leaving 6 bases between. Germline V gene lookup returns CDR1 SGHDT and CDR2 YYEEEE. This CDR3 region has 13 residues. The CDR3 loop reads CASSLGTTYEQYF. CDR3 DNA sequence: TGTGCCAGCAGCTTGGGGACTACCTACGAGCAGTACTTC.

This chain links TRBV12-3 or TRBV12-4 with TRBJ2-5; a possible D gene is TRBD1 (5 bases). Trimming removed 3 bases from V and 7 bases from J, with 12 bases in between. The CDR3 runs 13 residues. CDR3 residues: CASSLEERGTQYF. The CDR3 DNA is TGTGCCAGCAGTTTGGAAGAAAGGGGGACCCAGTACTTC.

This chain uses TRBV6-5 with TRBJ2-2, with TRBD2 as a possible D gene (5 bases). Trimming took 7 bases from V and 5 from J, leaving 11 bases between them. The CDR3 runs 13 residues. Germline V gene lookup returns CDR1 MNHEY and CDR2 SVGAGI. The CDR3 loop is CASNAGITGELFF. The CDR3 DNA follows: TGTGCCAGCAATGCCGGGATTACCGGGGAGCTGTTTTTT.

The gene calls are TRBV4-3 and TRBJ1-3, with unresolved D. CDR3 length: 16 amino acids. V was pared by 0 bases and J by 3 bases, with 12 bases between. Germline CDR1 reads LGHNA; CDR2 reads YSLEER. The CDR3 nucleotides are TGCGCCAGCAGCCAAGATTTCGGTGACCTTGGAAACACCATATATTTT. It codes for CASSQDFGDLGNTIYF.

The V call is TRBV7-3, the J call TRBJ2-2, with TRBD1 matching 9 bases. Per the germline V gene, CDR1 is SGHTA and CDR2 is FQGTGA. This CDR3 comprises 15 residues. V was clipped by 4 bases and J by 2 bases; unmatched bases: 2. CDR3 nucleotides: TGTGCCAGCAGCTCACAGGGGGCCAACACCGGGGAGCTGTTTTTT. Its translation is CASSSQGANTGELFF.

This chain connects TRBV18 to TRBJ2-2; 8 bases agree with TRBD1. The CDR3 length is 17 residues. V lost 3 bases and J lost 5; bases outside the gene matches: 11. The germline CDR1 and CDR2 sequences are KGHSH and LQKENI. CDR3 amino acids: CASSPGQADRITGELFF. The CDR3 coding sequence is TGTGCCAGCTCACCGGGACAGGCTGATCGGATAACCGGGGAGCTGTTTTTT.

As DNA, the CDR3 is TGTGCCAGCAGCCAAGGGGGGGAAAGTGATTCACCCCTCCACTTT. It translates to CASSQGGESDSPLHF. The gene calls are TRBV4-2 and TRBJ1-6; TRBD1 might be the D (5 bases). Germline V gene lookup returns CDR1 LGHNA and CDR2 YNFKEQ. V was cut by 1 base and J by 8 bases, with 12 bases left in between. The CDR3 totals 15 residues.

This rearrangement joins TRBV7-3 to TRBJ2-1; 9 bases fit TRBD2. The CDR3 contains 20 residues. V shed 0 bases and J 6 bases; nucleotides not matched to a gene: 18. Germline CDR1 reads SGHTA; CDR2 reads FQGTGA. The CDR3 here is CASSLTPPQSLAGTLNEQFF. Here the CDR3 DNA reads TGTGCCAGCAGCTTAACCCCGCCCCAGTCTCTAGCGGGGACCCTCAATGAGCAGTTCTTC.

The rearrangement links TRBV5-8 to TRBJ1-1; 8 nucleotides align to TRBD1. V gave up 4 bases and J gave up 4 bases; unmatched junction bases: 6. Looked up from germline, CDR1 is SGHTS and CDR2 is YDEGEE. CDR3 size: 14 residues. CDR3 bases: TGTGCCAGCAGCCCCCGGGACAGGTTCACTGAAGCTTTCTTT. Protein sequence: CASSPRDRFTEAFF.

The chain couples TRBV27 to TRBJ1-1; D is uncertain. CDR1 MNHEY and CDR2 SMNVEV come from the germline V gene (reference sequence). V lost 3 bases to trimming and J lost 7 bases, with 9 bases between them. The CDR3 is made up of 12 amino acids. The CDR3 protein is CASSFLLGEAFF. The CDR3 DNA sequence: TGTGCCAGCAGTTTCCTTTTGGGTGAAGCTTTCTTT.

The rearrangement joins TRBV7-9 to TRBJ1-2; 9 positions match TRBD1. CDR3 length equals 14 residues. The trim removed 2 bases at V and 7 bases at J, leaving 5 bases unmatched. Looked up from germline, CDR1 is SEHNR and CDR2 is FQNEAQ (reference sequence). This chain's CDR3 is CASSLLDRGGGYTF. The CDR3 bases are TGTGCCAGCAGCTTACTGGACAGGGGTGGTGGCTACACCTTC.

The V gene is TRBV5-5, the J gene TRBJ1-6; 9 bases map to TRBD1. V lost 2 bases, J lost 7 bases, and 7 bases stayed unmatched. The V gene's germline CDR1 is SGHKS and CDR2 YYEKEE (reference sequence). The CDR3 is made up of 16 amino acids. In DNA, the CDR3 is TGTGCCAGCAGCTTTTCCCGGGACAGGGACAATTCACCCCTCCACTTT. Encoded protein: CASSFSRDRDNSPLHF.